The 10 T cell receptor beta chains listed next were all sequenced from one sample in a study of blood T cell repertoires in COVID-19. Assay: immunoSEQ multiplex PCR; the TCRdb copy retains only in-frame clones and omits some. The table records about 440,000 clones, 80% to 95% of them present only once. The sequencing input was PBMCs or T cells enriched from blood (not recorded which). Receptor source: a man aged 18 to 30 who had recovered from COVID-19.

This chain uses TRBV7-9 with TRBJ2-5, with a weak D call TRBD2 (6 bases). V was trimmed by 2 bases and J by 5 bases, leaving 21 bases between them. The CDR3 totals 17 residues. Germline V gives CDR1 SEHNR, CDR2 FQNEAQ (reference sequence). The chain's CDR3 is CASSLSSGGFRAETQYF. CDR3 nucleotides: TGTGCCAGCAGCTTAAGTTCTGGAGGGTTTCGAGCCGAGACCCAGTACTTC.

The rearrangement uses TRBV13 and TRBJ1-1; possibly TRBD1 for D (5 bases). The CDR3 totals 13 residues. Germline V lookup: CDR1 PRHDT, CDR2 FYEKMQ (reference sequence). Trimming left V 7 bases short and J 0 bases short, with 9 bases between. The CDR3 loop reads CASTGAMNTEAFF. In DNA form, the CDR3 reads TGTGCCAGCACTGGGGCCATGAACACTGAAGCTTTCTTT.

The CDR3: CASIGTYEQYF. The CDR3 coding sequence is TGTGCCAGCATCGGGACCTACGAGCAGTACTTC. The chain employs TRBV2 and TRBJ2-7; maybe TRBD2 (5 bases). This CDR3 is built from 11 residues. V dropped 7 bases and J dropped 2 bases, with 6 bases sitting between them. Germline V gives CDR1 SNHLY, CDR2 FYNNEI.

The CDR3 here is CSVEDSPPSREGNQPQHF. The CDR3 DNA follows: TGCAGCGTTGAAGACTCGCCCCCTTCCAGGGAGGGTAATCAGCCCCAGCATTTT. The rearrangement uses TRBV29-1 and TRBJ1-5; D may be TRBD1 (5 bases). CDR1 and CDR2 from the germline V gene are SQVTM and ANQGSEA. Between the trimmed V and J ends, which lost 0 bases and 4 bases, there was a span of 22 bases. The CDR3 spans 18 residues.

The chain recombines TRBV4-1 with TRBJ2-2; 8 positions agree with TRBD2. The junction had 7 bases not matched to a gene; V was cut back by 1 base and J by 3 bases. The germline gives CDR1 MGHRA, CDR2 YSYEKL. The CDR3 totals 17 residues. The CDR3 region is CASSQVPGLAYTGELFF. CDR3 bases: TGCGCCAGCAGCCAAGTCCCAGGACTAGCATACACCGGGGAGCTGTTTTTT.

V and J are TRBV7-9 and TRBJ2-2; D unclear. Deletions cut 4 bases from V and 6 bases from J, with 21 bases between. The CDR3 has 17 amino acids. From germline, CDR1 is SEHNR and CDR2 FQNEAQ (reference sequence). CDR3 sequence (DNA): TGTGCCAGCAGCTACAACGACCTCCGGGTACGCCCCGGGGAGCTGTTTTTT. It translates to CASSYNDLRVRPGELFF. The full variable domain, rest sourced from reference TRBV7-9 and TRBJ2-2, is DTGVSQNPRHKITKRGQNVTFRCDPISEHNRLYWYRQTLGQGPEFLTYFQNEAQLEKSRLLSDRFSAERPKGSFSTLEIQRTEQGDSAMYLCASSYNDLRVRPGELFFGEGSRLTVL.

This chain joins TRBV7-3 and TRBJ1-1; D not certain. Germline V CDR1 and CDR2: SGHTA, FQGTGA. Trimming took 5 bases from V and 4 from J, leaving 11 bases between them. The CDR3 spans 13 residues. This CDR3 reads CASSKDPSTEAFF. Here the CDR3 DNA reads TGTGCCAGCAGCAAAGACCCTAGCACTGAAGCTTTCTTT. The full variable domain, with the rest looked up from reference TRBV7-3 and TRBJ1-1, is GAGVSQTPSNKVTEKGKYVELRCDPISGHTALYWYRQSLGQGPEFLIYFQGTGAADDSGLPNDRFFAVRPEGSVSTLKIQRTERGDSAVYLCASSKDPSTEAFFGQGTRLTVV.

The rearrangement links TRBV11-3 to TRBJ1-1; D ambiguous. The V gene's germline CDR1 is SGHNT and CDR2 YENEEA. V dropped 1 base and J dropped 4 bases, with 10 bases sitting between them. CDR3 size: 14 residues. CDR3 protein: CASSLVGGGTEAFF. CDR3 nucleotide sequence: TGTGCCAGCAGCTTAGTTGGAGGAGGCACTGAAGCTTTCTTT.

This CDR3 reads CASSSGQGFSPLHF. Written as DNA, the CDR3 is TGTGCCAGCAGCTCGGGACAGGGGTTCTCACCCCTCCACTTT. This chain connects TRBV7-3 to TRBJ1-6; 10 bases line up with TRBD1. CDR3 length: 14 amino acids. V shed 4 bases and J 10 bases; nucleotides not matched to a gene: 4. CDR1 is SGHTA and CDR2 is FQGTGA in the germline V gene.

This clone was picked up one time. V is TRBV5-6 and J is TRBJ1-2; D is undetermined. CDR1 is SGHDT and CDR2 is YYEEEE in the germline V gene. Trimming took off 2 bases at V and 4 bases at J, with 9 bases between the two ends. The CDR3 has 13 amino acids. The CDR3 bases are TGTGCCAGCAGCTTAGAAGGGAGCTATGGCTACACCTTC. Translating gives CASSLEGSYGYTF. Variable domain in full (rest from reference TRBV5-6 and TRBJ1-2): DAGVTQSPTHLIKTRGQQVTLRCSPKSGHDTVSWYQQALGQGPQFIFQYYEEEERQRGNFPDRFSGHQFPNYSSELNVNALLLGDSALYLCASSLEGSYGYTFGSGTRLTVV.